This is a list of T cell receptor beta chains from one sample in a study of CD8 T cells in ankylosing spondylitis. TCRdb re-analysed the 5' RACE reads in MiXCR, keeping a single row per CDR3 protein. The table has under 250,000 distinct CDR3 sequences, roughly 25% seen once. The sequenced sample was blood, either unsorted or a sorted T cell fraction (not recorded which). These receptors were collected from a male donor with ankylosing spondylitis or in good health (not recorded which). Each CDR3 is given without its conserved first and last residue. Each record gives: V gene, J gene, CDR3 protein.

V gene: TRBV7-6; J gene: TRBJ2-2; CDR3 protein: ASSPSGTGTGELF
V gene: TRBV20-1; J gene: TRBJ2-1; CDR3 protein: SAHNQLYNEQF
V gene: TRBV15; J gene: TRBJ1-5; CDR3 protein: ATSSVRGQPQH
V gene: TRBV11-3; J gene: TRBJ2-3; CDR3 protein: ASSSSGDTDTQY
V gene: TRBV5-1; J gene: TRBJ1-2; CDR3 protein: ASSLAGDRYGYT
V gene: TRBV6-1; J gene: TRBJ2-5; CDR3 protein: ASSPGGQAITQY
V gene: TRBV29-1; J gene: TRBJ2-7; CDR3 protein: SVHTAGRSSYEQY
V gene: TRBV20-1; J gene: TRBJ1-1; CDR3 protein: SALPGGTEAF
V gene: TRBV12-3/TRBV12-4; J gene: TRBJ2-3; CDR3 protein: ASNPRGSTDTQY
V gene: TRBV27; J gene: TRBJ2-7; CDR3 protein: ASGAREGLYEQY
V gene: TRBV5-1; J gene: TRBJ2-3; CDR3 protein: ASSRAGTGLGDTQY
V gene: TRBV5-1; J gene: TRBJ2-7; CDR3 protein: ASSKTGTSGYEQY
V gene: TRBV18; J gene: TRBJ2-3; CDR3 protein: ASSPHDTQY
V gene: TRBV4-3; J gene: TRBJ2-3; CDR3 protein: ASSKGTSGPPSTDTQY
V gene: TRBV5-6; J gene: TRBJ1-1; CDR3 protein: ASSARARNTEAF
V gene: TRBV5-5; J gene: TRBJ2-5; CDR3 protein: ASSAPAQTQY
V gene: TRBV5-1; J gene: TRBJ2-7; CDR3 protein: ASSLQQGGAYEQY
V gene: TRBV29-1; J gene: TRBJ2-2; CDR3 protein: SVDGGVGTGELF
V gene: TRBV4-1; J gene: TRBJ2-1; CDR3 protein: ASSLTPSGRDNEQF
V gene: TRBV20-1; J gene: TRBJ2-7; CDR3 protein: SAMTGTGEQY
V gene: TRBV12-3/TRBV12-4; J gene: TRBJ2-7; CDR3 protein: ASSLGADSYEQY
V gene: TRBV20-1; J gene: TRBJ2-4; CDR3 protein: SARTGVSKNIQY
V gene: TRBV12-3/TRBV12-4; J gene: TRBJ1-6; CDR3 protein: ASSQQGNNSPLH
V gene: TRBV29-1; J gene: TRBJ1-2; CDR3 protein: SVGQVDYGYT
V gene: TRBV12-3/TRBV12-4; J gene: TRBJ2-2; CDR3 protein: ASNKGTSGKLLGELF
V gene: TRBV6-5; J gene: TRBJ1-1; CDR3 protein: ASSYSHKTEAF
V gene: TRBV6-1; J gene: TRBJ1-2; CDR3 protein: ASSRGGSNYGYT
V gene: TRBV29-1; J gene: TRBJ2-1; CDR3 protein: SVRGLAGSPRDEQF
V gene: TRBV29-1; J gene: TRBJ2-3; CDR3 protein: SGGQLTSGRLTGNTDTQY
V gene: TRBV20-1; J gene: TRBJ2-3; CDR3 protein: SADRSGPYTDTQY
V gene: TRBV9; J gene: TRBJ2-7; CDR3 protein: ASSVDAGTSAHEQY
V gene: TRBV20-1; J gene: TRBJ2-7; CDR3 protein: SARDPSSQRETY
V gene: TRBV10-3; J gene: TRBJ2-5; CDR3 protein: AISQTVQETQY
V gene: TRBV3-1; J gene: TRBJ2-3; CDR3 protein: ASSLGRRGATQY
V gene: TRBV20-1; J gene: TRBJ2-1; CDR3 protein: SAKGLAYGEQF
V gene: TRBV20-1; J gene: TRBJ2-5; CDR3 protein: RALGLAGGGAQETQY
V gene: TRBV20-1; J gene: TRBJ1-1; CDR3 protein: SAAVYKNTEAF
V gene: TRBV5-5; J gene: TRBJ2-1; CDR3 protein: ASSLVGGGISNEQF
V gene: TRBV20-1; J gene: TRBJ2-1; CDR3 protein: SAGGTVAKG
V gene: TRBV20-1; J gene: TRBJ1-2; CDR3 protein: SARDYPSGYGYT
V gene: TRBV6-2/TRBV6-3; J gene: TRBJ2-3; CDR3 protein: ASSPGTGAGDTQY